Sequencing of this T cell receptor (beta chain) was carried out in a study of blood T cells in healthy people across ages. Study as a whole: About one barcoded beta molecule per two T cells came from capture by template switching.

There were at least 5.5 micrograms of total RNA extracted from every sample. Looked up from germline, CDR1 is DFQATT and CDR2 is SNEGSKA (reference sequence). The V and J ends lost 7 bases and 3 bases, in that order; junction bases with no gene match: 4. CDR3 length: 12 amino acids. A second PCR of 7 to 11 cycles used a sample-barcoded 5' primer and a J-beta primer mix. TCRdb used MiXCR to reprocess the 5' RACE reads, holding one entry per CDR3 protein. The sample carries approximately 580,000 distinct CDR3 sequences, 24% recorded once. In addition, the sample was reused for a study of T cells of mothers and their children. That source notes: Each mother yielded more than 10 million TCR beta CDR3 reads. Each child yielded 2.5 million to 3 million reads. Slightly higher but non-significant overlap marked related mother-child pairs versus unrelated pairs.

The chain combines TRBV20-1 with TRBJ2-7, with TRBD1 identical over 9 bases. This sequence originates from a boy younger than 18 in good health. Sequencing was done on a sample of blood. The CDR3 sequence is CSGDRENYEQYF. The CDR3 DNA is TGCAGTGGGGACAGGGAGAACTACGAGCAGTACTTC.